This TCR beta chain was recorded in a study of blood T cell repertoires in COVID-19 (dated by TCRdb to 2019 to 2021). In the study overall: Collaborator samples came from the United States, Italy and Spain and covered acute and convalescent phases of COVID-19. The material from the prospective study consisted of cDNA or gDNA derived from T cells, B-cell-depleted T cells, or PBMCs. Subjects who had been exposed to COVID-19, were actively infected with it, or had recovered from it provided the deeply sampled blood TCRbeta repertoires that made up the dataset. The repertoires were released in a freely available public database intended as a resource for research on the immune response to SARS-CoV-2. Samples were obtained from the ongoing ImmuneRACE study (first 160 participants) and from 950 to 1,500 subjects provided by 6 global collaborators. A de-identified subject ID, COVID-19 status, age in years and sex were almost always included in the sample metadata. HLA class I and class II types, where available, came from metadata supplied by the sample provider rather than from assay-based typing. What the research found in general, with its limitations: How much clinical and demographic metadata was included differed by source and by participant, and the metadata was provided uncurated.

TCRbeta CDR3 regions were amplified from genomic DNA using the immunoSEQ Assay, a bias-controlled multiplex PCR. The source study handled its data this way. Nucleated cell counts per sample were estimated from amplification of reference gene primers within the assay. To quantify the absolute abundance of each unique TCRbeta CDR3 rearrangement, sequence reads were collapsed and filtered. For each sample, productive Simpson clonality was calculated as the square root of Simpson's diversity index across productive rearrangements. This is the immuneACCESS table as TCRdb keeps it, with only in-frame sequences that have V and J called. A part of the clones is gone; compared with another copy, unresolved V genes explain less than half, and the rest is unexplained. That table supplies the V and J calls and clone size; D and trimming were determined from the DNA. Recorded for this sample are around 300,000 clones; 70% to 90% of them occurred a single time. More than 9.5% of the sample is taken by the ten largest.

On this clone itself: Its antigen is unknown. There are no base qualities to consult, and no much larger clone falls within one base.

Whole blood was collected in K2EDTA tubes by collaborating institutions according to the institutions' own protocols. For TCRbeta analysis, collaborators shipped samples as frozen whole blood, isolated PBMCs, or DNA extracted from either of those sample types. The germline V gene yields SGHRS for CDR1 and YFSETQ for CDR2. The CDR3 measures 14 amino acids from cysteine to phenylalanine. Just CDR3 DNA is preserved here, 42 bases in frame from base 1. After removal of 4 bases from V and 7 bases from J, the junction retains 8 bases not matched to a gene. The sequenced material came from peripheral blood. Rearrangement joined TRBV5-1 to TRBJ2-1; 7 nucleotides in the junction match TRBD1. The clonotype originates from a woman aged 65 to 85 with acute or convalescent COVID-19. At the DNA level, the sequence is TGCGCCAGCAGCAAAAGACAGGGCCTAAATGAGCAGTTCTTC. Its coded protein is CASSKRQGLNEQFF.